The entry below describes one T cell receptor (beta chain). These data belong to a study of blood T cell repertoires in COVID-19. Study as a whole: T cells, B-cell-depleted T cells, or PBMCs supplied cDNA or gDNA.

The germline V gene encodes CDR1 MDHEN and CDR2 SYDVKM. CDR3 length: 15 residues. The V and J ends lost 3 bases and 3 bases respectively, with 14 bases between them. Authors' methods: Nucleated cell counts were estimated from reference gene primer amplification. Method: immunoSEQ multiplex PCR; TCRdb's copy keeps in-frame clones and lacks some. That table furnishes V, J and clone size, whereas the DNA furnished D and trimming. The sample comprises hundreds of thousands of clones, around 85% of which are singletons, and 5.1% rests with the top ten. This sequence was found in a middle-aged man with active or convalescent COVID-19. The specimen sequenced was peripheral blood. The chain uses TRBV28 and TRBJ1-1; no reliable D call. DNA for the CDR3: TGTGCCAGCAGTTTCCCCCACATCCTCCACACTGAAGCTTTCTTT. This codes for CASSFPHILHTEAFF.